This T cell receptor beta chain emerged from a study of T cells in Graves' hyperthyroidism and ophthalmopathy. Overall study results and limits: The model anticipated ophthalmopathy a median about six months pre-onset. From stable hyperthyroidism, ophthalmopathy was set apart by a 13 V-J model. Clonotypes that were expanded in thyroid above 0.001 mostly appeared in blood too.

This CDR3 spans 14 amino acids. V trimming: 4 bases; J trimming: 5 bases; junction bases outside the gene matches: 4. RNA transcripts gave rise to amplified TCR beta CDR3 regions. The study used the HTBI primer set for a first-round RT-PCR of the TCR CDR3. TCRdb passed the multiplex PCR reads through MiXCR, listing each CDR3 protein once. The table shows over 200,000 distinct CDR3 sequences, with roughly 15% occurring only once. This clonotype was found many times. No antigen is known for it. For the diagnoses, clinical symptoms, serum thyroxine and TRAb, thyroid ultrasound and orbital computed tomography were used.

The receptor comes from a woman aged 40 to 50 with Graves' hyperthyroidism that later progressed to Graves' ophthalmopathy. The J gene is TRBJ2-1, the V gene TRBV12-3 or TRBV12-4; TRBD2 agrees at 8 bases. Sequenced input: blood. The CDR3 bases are TGTGCCAGCAGTTGGCTAGCGGGTCACAATGAGCAGTTCTTC. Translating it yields CASSWLAGHNEQFF.